This record covers a single T cell receptor beta chain. This specimen comes from a study of tumor-infiltrating lymphocytes in localized non-small cell lung cancer. Sequenced by immunoSEQ multiplex PCR; TCRdb stores in-frame clones only, minus some. The sample lists about 16,000 clones; more than 60% were seen once. Deletions cut 2 bases from V and 8 bases from J, with 14 bases between. The CDR3 contains 15 residues. Germline CDR1 and CDR2: SGDLS and YYNGEE. Sequences were obtained from lung tumor tissue. The rearrangement uses TRBV9 and TRBJ1-6; D perhaps matches TRBD1 (6 bases). The receptor was isolated from a human donor with non-small cell lung cancer. CDR3 sequence: CASSVGGRIDSPLHF. The CDR3 DNA follows: TGTGCCAGCAGCGTGGGGGGGCGCATAGATTCACCCCTCCACTTT.